The clone carrying this TCR beta chain was picked up one time. Its antigen is currently unknown. Clones were read by immunoSEQ multiplex PCR, and TCRdb kept only the in-frame ones, dropping some. The data show about 350,000 clones, around 84% seen once. The data were obtained in a study of Ad26.COV2.S vaccination and SARS-CoV-2 variants. Findings of the study overall: The placebo group had lower spike-specific TCR breadth than the vaccine recipients did.

Treatment in this sample: some 20 received Ad26.COV2.S at low or high dose, single or two shots; a few received placebo; per-sample allocation not given. The investigators took samples on day 63 after the first vaccine or placebo injection. Donation was by an adult aged 18-55 years who was in Boston. Built on an Ad26 vector, the vaccine expressed Wuhan-strain SARS-CoV-2 spike. CDR3 length: 15 residues. Trimming at V came to 6 bases and at J to 3 bases, leaving 7 bases not matched to a gene. Germline-derived CDR1 and CDR2 are MNHEY and SVGAGI. This sequence originates from a person between 18 and 65 years old who received the Ad26.COV2.S COVID-19 vaccine or a placebo. The chain links TRBV6-5 to TRBJ2-3; 9 bases are shared with TRBD1. The specimen comprised peripheral blood, sampled in a trial of Ad26.COV2.S vaccine versus placebo. The CDR3 DNA is TGTGCCAGCAGACGCGGACAGGGGATGACAGATACGCAGTATTTT. Protein product: CASRRGQGMTDTQYF.